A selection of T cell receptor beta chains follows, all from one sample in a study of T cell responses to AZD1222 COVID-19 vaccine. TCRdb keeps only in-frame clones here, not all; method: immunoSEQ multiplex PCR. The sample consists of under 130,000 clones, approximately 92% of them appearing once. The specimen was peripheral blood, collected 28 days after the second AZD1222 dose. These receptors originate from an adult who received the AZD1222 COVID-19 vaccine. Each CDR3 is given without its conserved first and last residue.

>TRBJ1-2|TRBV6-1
ASSEVAGNGYT
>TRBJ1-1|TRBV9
ASSPRQGATEAF
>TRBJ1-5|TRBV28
ASSPGDRGSNQPQH
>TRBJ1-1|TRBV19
ASSIGLSWGRNTEAF
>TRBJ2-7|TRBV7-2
ASSAGLAGVYEQY
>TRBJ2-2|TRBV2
ASREASNTGELF
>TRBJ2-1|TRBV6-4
ASREDSSYNEQF
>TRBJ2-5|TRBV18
ASSPTFQETQY
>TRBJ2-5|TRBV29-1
SAKRGLGETQY
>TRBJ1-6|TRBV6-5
ATLTEYNSPLH
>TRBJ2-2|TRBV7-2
ASSLRGGVAGELF
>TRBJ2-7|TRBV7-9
ASSPTGRYEQY
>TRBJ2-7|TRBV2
ASSTLPGGSYEQY
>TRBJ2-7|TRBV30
AWSVNLSYEQY
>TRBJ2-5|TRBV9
ASSVGAQETQY
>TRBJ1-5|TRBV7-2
ASSFRVGSNQPQH
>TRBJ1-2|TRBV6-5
ASSSDRGTDYGYT
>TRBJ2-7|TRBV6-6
ASSYSTGTGKHEQY
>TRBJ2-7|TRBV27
ASSLSAGTEQY
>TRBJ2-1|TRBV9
ASSDTSGSNEQF
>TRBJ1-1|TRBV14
ASKGGQGTEAF
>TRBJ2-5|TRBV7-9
ASSPETSLETQY
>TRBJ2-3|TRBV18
ASSRSRGETDTQY
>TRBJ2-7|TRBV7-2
ASSSSGTSSYEQY
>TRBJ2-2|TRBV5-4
ASSPLFSNTGELF
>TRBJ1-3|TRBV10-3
ANQGATGNTIY
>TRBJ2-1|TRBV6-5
ACIRGEPQTNEQF
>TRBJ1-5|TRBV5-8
ASSLWEGPQH
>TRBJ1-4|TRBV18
ASSRENGGEKLF
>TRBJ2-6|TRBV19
ASSRAPTGTQSGANVLT
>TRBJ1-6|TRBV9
ASSRDRASPLH
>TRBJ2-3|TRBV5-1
ASSGTASGSTDTQY
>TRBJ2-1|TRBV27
ASSLGAYNEQF
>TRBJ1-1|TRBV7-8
ASSFRQGLEAF
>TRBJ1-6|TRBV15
ATSSQNPNSPLH